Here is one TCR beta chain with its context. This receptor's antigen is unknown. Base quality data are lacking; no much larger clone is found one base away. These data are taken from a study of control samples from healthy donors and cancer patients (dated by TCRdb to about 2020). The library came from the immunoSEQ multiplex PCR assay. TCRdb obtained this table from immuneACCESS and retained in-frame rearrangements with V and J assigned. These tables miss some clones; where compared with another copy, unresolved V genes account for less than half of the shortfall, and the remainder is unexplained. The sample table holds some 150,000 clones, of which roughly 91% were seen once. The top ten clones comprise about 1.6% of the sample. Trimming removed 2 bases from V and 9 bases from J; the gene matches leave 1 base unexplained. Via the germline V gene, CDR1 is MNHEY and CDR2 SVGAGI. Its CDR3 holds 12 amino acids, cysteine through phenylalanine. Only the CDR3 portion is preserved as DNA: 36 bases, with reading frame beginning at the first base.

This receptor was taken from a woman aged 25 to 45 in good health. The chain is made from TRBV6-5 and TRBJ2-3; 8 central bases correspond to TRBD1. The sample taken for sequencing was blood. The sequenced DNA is TGTGCCAGCAGTTACCGGACAGGGACGCAGTATTTT. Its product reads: CASSYRTGTQYF.